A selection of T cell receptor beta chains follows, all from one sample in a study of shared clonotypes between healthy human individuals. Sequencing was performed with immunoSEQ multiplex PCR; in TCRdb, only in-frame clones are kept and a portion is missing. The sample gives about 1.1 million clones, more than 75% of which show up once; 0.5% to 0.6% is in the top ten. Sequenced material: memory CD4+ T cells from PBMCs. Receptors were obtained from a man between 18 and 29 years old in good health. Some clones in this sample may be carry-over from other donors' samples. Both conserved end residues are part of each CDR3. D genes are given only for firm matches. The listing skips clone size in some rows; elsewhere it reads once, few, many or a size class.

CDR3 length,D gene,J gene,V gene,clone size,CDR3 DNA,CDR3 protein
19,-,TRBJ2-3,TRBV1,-,TGCACCAGCAGCCAAGACCCCAGGACTAGCGGTCCTAGCACAGATACGCAGTATTTT,CTSSQDPRTSGPSTDTQYF
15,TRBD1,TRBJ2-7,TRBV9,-,TGTGCCAGCAGCCCTCGGGGACAGGGGGCGGGAGAGCAGTACTTC,CASSPRGQGAGEQYF
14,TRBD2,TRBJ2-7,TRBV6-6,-,TGTGCCACCAAAGAGCGGGAGGTTGCCTACGAGCAGTACTTC,CATKEREVAYEQYF
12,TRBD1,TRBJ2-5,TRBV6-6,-,TGTGCCAGCAGTCAGACAGGGATAGAGCAGTACTTC,CASSQTGIEQYF
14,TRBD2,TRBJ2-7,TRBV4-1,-,TGCGCCAGCAGCCAACCCGGGCTAGCGGGAGGAGTAGGCTTC,CASSQPGLAGGVGF
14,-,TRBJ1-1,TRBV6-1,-,TGTGCCAGCAGTGAAAGAAGGGGTCACACTGAAGCTTTCTTT,CASSERRGHTEAFF
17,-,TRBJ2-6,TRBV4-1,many,TGCGCCAGCAGCCAAGGGTCCGCCGGGTCTGGGGCCAACGTCCTGACTTTC,CASSQGSAGSGANVLTF
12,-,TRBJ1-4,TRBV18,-,TGTGCCAGCTCCCTCCCGGATGAAAAACTGTTTTTT,CASSLPDEKLFF
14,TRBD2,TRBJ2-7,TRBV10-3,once,TGTGCCATCAGTGAGGGGAGGGGAAGGGGCGAGCAGTACTTC,CAISEGRGRGEQYF
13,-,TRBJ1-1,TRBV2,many,TGTGCCAGCATGGTCGGCCTCTCCTCTGAAGCTTTCTTT,CASMVGLSSEAFF
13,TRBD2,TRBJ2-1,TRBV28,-,TGTGCCTTACAGGGACTAGCGGGCAATGAGCAGTTCTTC,CALQGLAGNEQFF
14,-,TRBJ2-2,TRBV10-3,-,TGTGCCATCAGTGAGGGTACGAACACCGGGGAGCTGTTTTTT,CAISEGTNTGELFF
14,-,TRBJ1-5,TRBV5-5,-,TGTGCCAGCAGCTTGGGCGGGGGCGGTCAGCCCCAGCATTTT,CASSLGGGGQPQHF
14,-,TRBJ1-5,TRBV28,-,TGTGCCAGCAGTTTACCCTCCTACAATCAGCCCCAGCATTTT,CASSLPSYNQPQHF
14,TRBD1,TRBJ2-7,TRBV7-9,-,TGTGCCAGCAGCTACATTGGACAGGGCTCCGAGCAGTACTTC,CASSYIGQGSEQYF
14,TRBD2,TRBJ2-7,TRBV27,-,TGTGCCAGCAGGGGGCGGGGGAATGCCTACGAGCAGTACTTC,CASRGRGNAYEQYF
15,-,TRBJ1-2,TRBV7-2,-,TGTGCCAGCAGCTTAGGGTCCGGATTTAACTATGGCTACACCTTC,CASSLGSGFNYGYTF
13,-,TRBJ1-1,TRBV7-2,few,TGTGCCAGCAGCTACCGCCTAGGAGCTGAAGCTTTCTTT,CASSYRLGAEAFF
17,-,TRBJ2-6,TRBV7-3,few,TGTGCCAGCAGCTTGGGACCTCTGGGGACTGGGGCCAACGTCCTGACTTTC,CASSLGPLGTGANVLTF
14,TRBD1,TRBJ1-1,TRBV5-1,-,TGCGCCAGCAGCTCCTCGGGACAGACTTTTGAAGCTTTCTTT,CASSSSGQTFEAFF